This T cell receptor beta chain was recorded in a study of cytomegalovirus exposure and HLA in healthy donors. This CDR3 contains 16 residues. V lost 1 base and J 6 bases, leaving 18 bases between the germline ends. Germline V gives CDR1 SGHTA, CDR2 FQGNSA. General study points: Most CMV-associated TCR beta chains appeared HLA-restricted in a later analysis. TRBV6-2, TRBV6-3 and other indistinguishable V segments were excluded.

About this clone: No antigen is known for it.

The PCR employed 60 Vbeta primers together with 13 Jbeta primers. Repertoires were generated with immunoSEQ multiplex PCR, while TCRdb's copy carries only in-frame clones and drops some. The profile covers 100,000 to 150,000 clones, with around 78% appearing a single time and approximately 2% taken by the ten largest. Material for sequencing was PBMCs. The receptor comes from a man aged 50 to 59 in good health and CMV-seronegative. The chain recombines TRBV7-2 with TRBJ1-2; tentatively, D is TRBD1 (5 bases). The CDR3 spells CASSLVVGPHADGYTF. The CDR3 DNA is TGTGCCAGCAGCTTAGTCGTGGGGCCGCACGCGGATGGCTACACCTTC.